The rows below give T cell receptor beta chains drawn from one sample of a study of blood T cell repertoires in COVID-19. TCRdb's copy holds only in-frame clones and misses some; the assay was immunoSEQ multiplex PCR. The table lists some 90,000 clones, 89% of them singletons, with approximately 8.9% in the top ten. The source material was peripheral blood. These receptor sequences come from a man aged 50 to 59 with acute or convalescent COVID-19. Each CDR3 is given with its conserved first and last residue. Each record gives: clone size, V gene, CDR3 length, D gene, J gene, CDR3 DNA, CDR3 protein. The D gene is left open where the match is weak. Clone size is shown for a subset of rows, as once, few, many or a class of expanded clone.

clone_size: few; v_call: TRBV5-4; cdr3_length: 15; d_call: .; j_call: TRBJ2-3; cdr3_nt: TGTGCCAGCAGCTTGGCCGGGGGATACACAGATACGCAGTATTTT; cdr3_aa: CASSLAGGYTDTQYF
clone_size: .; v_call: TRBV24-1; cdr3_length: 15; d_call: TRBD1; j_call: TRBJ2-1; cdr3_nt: TGTGCCACCAGTGACCCCGGGACAGGGGTGAATGAGCAGTTCTTC; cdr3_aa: CATSDPGTGVNEQFF
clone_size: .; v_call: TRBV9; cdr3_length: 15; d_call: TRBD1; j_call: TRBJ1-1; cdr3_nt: TGTGCCAGCAGCGTAGGTCCCGGACAGGGTCATGAAGCTTTCTTT; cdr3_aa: CASSVGPGQGHEAFF
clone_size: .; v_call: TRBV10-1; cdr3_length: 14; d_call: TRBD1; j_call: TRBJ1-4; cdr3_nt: TGCGCCAGCAGCGGGGACAGATATAATGAAAAACTGTTTTTT; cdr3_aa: CASSGDRYNEKLFF
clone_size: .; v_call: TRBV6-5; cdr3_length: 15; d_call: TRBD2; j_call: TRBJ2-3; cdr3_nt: TGTGCCAGCAAATATAGCGGGGGGGCTGGAGATACGCAGTATTTT; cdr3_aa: CASKYSGGAGDTQYF
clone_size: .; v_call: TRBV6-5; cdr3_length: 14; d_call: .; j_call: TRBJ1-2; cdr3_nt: TGTGCCAGCAGTTACTCGAACCAGGGCGATGGCTACACCTTC; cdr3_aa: CASSYSNQGDGYTF
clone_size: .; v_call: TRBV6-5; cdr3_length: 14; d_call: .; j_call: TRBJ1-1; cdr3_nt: TGTGCCAGCAGGTCCATACAGGGGAACACTGAAGCTTTCTTT; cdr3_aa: CASRSIQGNTEAFF
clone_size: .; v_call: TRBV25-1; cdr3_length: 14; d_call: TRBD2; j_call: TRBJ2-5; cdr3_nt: TGTGCCAGCAGGAAGAGCGGGGGGCAAGAGACCCAGTACTTC; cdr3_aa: CASRKSGGQETQYF
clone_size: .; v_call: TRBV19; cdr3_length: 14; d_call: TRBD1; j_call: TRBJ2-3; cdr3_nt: TGTGCCAGTAGTATAGGGACAGGAGCAGATACGCAGTATTTT; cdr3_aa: CASSIGTGADTQYF
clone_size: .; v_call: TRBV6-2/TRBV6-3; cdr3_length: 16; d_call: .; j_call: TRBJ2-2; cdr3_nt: TGTGCCAGCAGTTACTCATCTAAGCCGAGAACCGGGGAGCTGTTTTTT; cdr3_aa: CASSYSSKPRTGELFF
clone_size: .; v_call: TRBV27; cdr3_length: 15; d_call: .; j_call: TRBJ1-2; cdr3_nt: TGTGCCAGCAGTTTAACCACCCGGGGTGTCTATGGCTACACCTTC; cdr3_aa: CASSLTTRGVYGYTF
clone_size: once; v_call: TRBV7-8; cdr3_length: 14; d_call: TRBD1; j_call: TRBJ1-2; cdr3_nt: TGTGCCAGCCATACCGGGGACAGCGCCTATGGCTACACCTTC; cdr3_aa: CASHTGDSAYGYTF
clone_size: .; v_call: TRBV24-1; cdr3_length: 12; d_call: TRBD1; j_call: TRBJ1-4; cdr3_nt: TGTCGGAGGGACAGAAGGTGGAGGTTACTGTTTTTT; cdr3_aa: CRRDRRWRLLFF
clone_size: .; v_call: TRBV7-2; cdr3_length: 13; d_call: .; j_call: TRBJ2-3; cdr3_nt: TGTGCCAGCAGCTCGGCGGTGGCAGATACGCAGTATTTT; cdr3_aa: CASSSAVADTQYF
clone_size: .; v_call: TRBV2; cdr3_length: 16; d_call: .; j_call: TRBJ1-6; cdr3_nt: TGTGCCAGCAGTGAATACCGAACCCAACTTAATTCACCCCTCCACTTT; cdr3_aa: CASSEYRTQLNSPLHF
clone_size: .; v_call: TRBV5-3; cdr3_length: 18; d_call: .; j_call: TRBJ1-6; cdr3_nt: TGTGCCAGAAGCCCAGACGGGGGGAGGTCCTCCTATAATTCACCCCTCCACTTT; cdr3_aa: CARSPDGGRSSYNSPLHF
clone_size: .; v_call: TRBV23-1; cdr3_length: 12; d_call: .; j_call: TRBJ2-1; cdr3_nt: TGCGCCAGCACGGACAGAGACAATGAGCAGTTCTTC; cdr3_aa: CASTDRDNEQFF
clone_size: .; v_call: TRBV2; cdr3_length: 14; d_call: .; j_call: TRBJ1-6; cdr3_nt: TGTGCCAGCAGGGACAGCTTTTATAATTCACCCCTCCACTTT; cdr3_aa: CASRDSFYNSPLHF
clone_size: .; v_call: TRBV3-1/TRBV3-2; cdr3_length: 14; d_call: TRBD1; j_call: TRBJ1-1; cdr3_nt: TGTGCCAGCAGCCTAGGGACAGCCCGCACTGAAGCTTTCTTT; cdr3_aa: CASSLGTARTEAFF
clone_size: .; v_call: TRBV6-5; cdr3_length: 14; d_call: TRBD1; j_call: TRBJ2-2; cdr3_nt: TGTGCCAGCAGAGGACAGGTTAACACCGGGGAGCTGTTTTTT; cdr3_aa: CASRGQVNTGELFF
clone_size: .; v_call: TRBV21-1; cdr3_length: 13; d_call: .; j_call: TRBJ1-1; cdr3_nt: TGTGCCAGCAGAAAATGGAGGAACACTGAAGCTTTCTTT; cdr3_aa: CASRKWRNTEAFF
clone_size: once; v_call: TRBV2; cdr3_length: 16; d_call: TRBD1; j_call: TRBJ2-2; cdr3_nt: TGTGCCAGCAGTGAGAGAGGGACAGGGGTTGCCGGGGAGCTGTTTTTT; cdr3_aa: CASSERGTGVAGELFF
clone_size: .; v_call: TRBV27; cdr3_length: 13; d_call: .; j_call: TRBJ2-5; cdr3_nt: TGTGCCAGCAGCCACAGGATACAAGAGACCCAGTACTTC; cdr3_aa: CASSHRIQETQYF
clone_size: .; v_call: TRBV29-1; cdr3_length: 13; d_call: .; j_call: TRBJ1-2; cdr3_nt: TGCAGCGTAAAGAAGGAGGGGATCTATGGCTACACCTTC; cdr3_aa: CSVKKEGIYGYTF
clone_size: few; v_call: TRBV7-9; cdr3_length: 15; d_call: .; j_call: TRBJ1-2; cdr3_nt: TGTGCCAGCAGCTCCCGAGATGGGGGGGGCCGTGGCTACACCTTC; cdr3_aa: CASSSRDGGGRGYTF
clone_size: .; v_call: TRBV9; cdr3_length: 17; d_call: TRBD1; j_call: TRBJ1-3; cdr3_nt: TGTGCCAGCAGCTCGGAATCCGGGACAGCCTCTGGAAACACCATATATTTT; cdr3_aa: CASSSESGTASGNTIYF
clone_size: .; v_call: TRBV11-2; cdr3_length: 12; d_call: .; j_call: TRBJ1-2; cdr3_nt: TGTGCCAGCAGCTTAGACAGGTGGGGCTACACCTTC; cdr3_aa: CASSLDRWGYTF
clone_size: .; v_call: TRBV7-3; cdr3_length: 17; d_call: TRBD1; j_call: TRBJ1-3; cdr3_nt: TGTGCCAGCATCCTACCGGGACAGACCTTCTCTGGAAACACCATATATTTT; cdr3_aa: CASILPGQTFSGNTIYF
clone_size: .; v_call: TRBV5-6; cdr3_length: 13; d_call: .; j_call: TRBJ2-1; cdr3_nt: TGTGCCAGCAGCTTGGCGTATCCGGATGAGCAGTTCTTC; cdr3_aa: CASSLAYPDEQFF
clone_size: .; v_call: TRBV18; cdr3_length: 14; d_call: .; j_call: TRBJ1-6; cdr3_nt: TGTGCCAGCTCACCGTTGGAGAGGGATTCACCCCTCCACTTT; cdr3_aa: CASSPLERDSPLHF
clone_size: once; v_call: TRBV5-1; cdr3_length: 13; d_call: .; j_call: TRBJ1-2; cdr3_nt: TGCGCCAGCACCTCGGACAGAGGCTATGGCTACACCTTC; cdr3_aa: CASTSDRGYGYTF
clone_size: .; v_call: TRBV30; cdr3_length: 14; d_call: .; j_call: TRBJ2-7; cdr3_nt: TGTGCCTGGAGTGTACAGGGTACTTGGTACGAGCAGTACTTC; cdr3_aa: CAWSVQGTWYEQYF
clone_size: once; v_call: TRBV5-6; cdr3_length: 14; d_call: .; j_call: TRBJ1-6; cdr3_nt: TGTGCCAGCAGCTTACCGGTCCGCGGCTCACCCCTCCACTTT; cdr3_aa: CASSLPVRGSPLHF
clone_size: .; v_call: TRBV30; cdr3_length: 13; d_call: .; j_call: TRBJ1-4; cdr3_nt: TGTGCCTGGAGTCAGGGGCGCGCCGAAAAACTGTTTTTT; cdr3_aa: CAWSQGRAEKLFF
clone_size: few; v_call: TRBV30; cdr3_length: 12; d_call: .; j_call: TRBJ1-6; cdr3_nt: TGTGCCTGGAGTGTACTTGATTCACCCCTCCACTTT; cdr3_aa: CAWSVLDSPLHF
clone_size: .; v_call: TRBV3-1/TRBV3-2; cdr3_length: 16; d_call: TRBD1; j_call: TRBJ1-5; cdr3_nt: TGTGCCAGCAGCCAATCCTCCAGGGGGGTCAATCAGCCCCAGCATTTT; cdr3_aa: CASSQSSRGVNQPQHF
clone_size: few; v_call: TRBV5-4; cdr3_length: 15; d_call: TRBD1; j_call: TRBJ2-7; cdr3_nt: TGTGCCAGCAGCCCACCCGGGACAGGGGGCTACGAGCAGTACTTC; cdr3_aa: CASSPPGTGGYEQYF
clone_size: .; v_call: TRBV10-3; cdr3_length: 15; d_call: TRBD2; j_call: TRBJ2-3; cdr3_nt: TGTGCCATCAGTGCACTAGCGGGGGGGCAAGATACGCAGTATTTT; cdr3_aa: CAISALAGGQDTQYF
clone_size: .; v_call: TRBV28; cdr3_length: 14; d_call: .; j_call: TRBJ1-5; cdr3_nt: TGTGCCAGTTCATCCGACAGGACTGTACAGCCCCAGCATTTT; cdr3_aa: CASSSDRTVQPQHF
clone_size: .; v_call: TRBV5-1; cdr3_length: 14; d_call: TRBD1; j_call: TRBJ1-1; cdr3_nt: TGCGCCAGCAGCTTGGGGCAGGGGGCCACTGAAGCTTTCTTT; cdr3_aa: CASSLGQGATEAFF
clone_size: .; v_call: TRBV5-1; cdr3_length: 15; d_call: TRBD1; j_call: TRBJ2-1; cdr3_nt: TGCGCCAGCAGCTTTCTCGGACAGGTAGTCAATGAGCAGTTCTTC; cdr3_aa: CASSFLGQVVNEQFF
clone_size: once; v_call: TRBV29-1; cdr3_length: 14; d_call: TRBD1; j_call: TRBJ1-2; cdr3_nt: TGCAGCGTTCCTCGACAGGGAACCACTAGGGGCTACACCTTC; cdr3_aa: CSVPRQGTTRGYTF